This TCR beta chain stems from a study of Tregs in tolerant kidney transplant recipients. Study-level information: Sorting of CD4+CD25+CD127- cells followed 3-day belatacept mixed lymphocyte reactions, sometimes with roughly 5-day graft donor restimulation. Recipient cells were told from donor cells by antibody staining. Broader study findings: Tregs expanded with activated donor B cells seemed most donor-specific.

In this sample, this clone turned up once. Its antigen is not identified. Sequenced by immunoSEQ multiplex PCR; TCRdb stores in-frame clones only, minus some. The table has 35,000 to 50,000 clones, around 95% seen once; the top ten hold approximately 0.4%. V was cut by 3 bases and J by 6 bases, with 13 bases left in between. The V gene's germline CDR1 is SGHRS and CDR2 YFSETQ. CDR3 length equals 15 residues. The sequence came from a human donor in good health. The chain has TRBV5-1 and TRBJ1-6, with a tentative D call TRBD1 (6 bases). Specimen: Tregs from blood cultured with allogeneic cells. The CDR3 reads CASSSTGAPNSPLHF. For the CDR3, the DNA is TGCGCCAGCAGCTCGACGGGGGCTCCTAATTCACCCCTCCACTTT.